A selection of T cell receptor beta chains follows, all from one sample in a study of identical twins. Via MiXCR, TCRdb re-called the 5' RACE reads, giving one row per CDR3 protein. The data contain 690,000 or so distinct CDR3 sequences, 8.6% of them singletons. This same sample was also part of a study on yellow fever vaccine responses in identical twins.

Sequencing used PBMCs. These receptors were collected from a woman aged 18-29 years in good health. Both conserved end residues are part of each CDR3. A D gene is named only where the DNA matches it firmly. Not all rows give a size; the values are once, few, many and, for expanded clones, a class.

TRBV7-9,-,TRBJ2-5,TRBD2,CASSFASGGETQYF,TGTGCCAGCAGCTTTGCTAGCGGGGGAGAGACCCAGTACTTC
TRBV27,-,TRBJ2-7,-,CASGSPGYEQYF,TGTGCCAGCGGATCCCCTGGCTACGAGCAGTACTTC
TRBV7-9,many,TRBJ2-7,-,CASSLVVDYEQYF,TGTGCCAGCAGCTTGGTTGTGGACTACGAGCAGTACTTC
TRBV9,-,TRBJ2-1,-,CASSVQGYPTYNEQFF,TGTGCCAGCAGCGTTCAGGGTTACCCAACCTACAATGAGCAGTTCTTC
TRBV27,-,TRBJ2-1,TRBD1,CASSLLQGWDEQFF,TGTGCCAGCAGTTTATTACAGGGGTGGGATGAGCAGTTCTTC
TRBV7-2,-,TRBJ2-1,TRBD1,CASSRSGDRGDSEQFF,TGTGCCAGCAGCCGCTCCGGGGACAGGGGCGACTCTGAGCAGTTCTTC
TRBV20-1,-,TRBJ2-7,TRBD2,CSARPGLAETTPPYEQYF,TGCAGTGCTAGACCGGGACTAGCGGAAACAACCCCGCCCTACGAGCAGTACTTC
TRBV6-5,-,TRBJ2-1,TRBD2,CASSYSGLAGGSSYNEQFF,TGTGCCAGCAGTTACTCCGGGCTAGCGGGGGGCAGCTCCTACAATGAGCAGTTCTTC
TRBV12-3/TRBV12-4,many,TRBJ2-2,-,CASSFLVSGNTGELFF,TGTGCCAGCAGTTTTTTGGTCTCGGGGAACACCGGGGAGCTGTTTTTT
TRBV7-2,many,TRBJ2-5,-,CASSVSGETQYF,TGTGCCAGCAGCGTTAGCGGCGAGACCCAGTACTTC
TRBV7-2,-,TRBJ2-7,-,CASSLRWTYEQYF,TGTGCCAGCAGCTTACGTTGGACTTACGAGCAGTACTTC
TRBV20-1,-,TRBJ2-7,TRBD2,CSAAQTSGYFGEQYF,TGCAGTGCTGCCCAGACTAGCGGTTACTTTGGCGAGCAGTACTTC
TRBV20-1,-,TRBJ2-1,-,CSARHDWGHKYNEQFF,TGCAGTGCTAGGCACGATTGGGGGCATAAATACAATGAGCAGTTCTTC
TRBV7-2,few,TRBJ2-3,TRBD2,CASSHSGRALRGMQYF,TGTGCCAGCAGTCATAGCGGGAGGGCCCTCCGCGGGATGCAGTATTTT
TRBV30,few,TRBJ1-2,-,CAWSVLAPVRGYTF,TGTGCCTGGAGTGTACTAGCTCCGGTTAGGGGCTACACCTTC
TRBV5-1,-,TRBJ1-1,TRBD1,CASSVQGGNTEAFF,TGCGCCAGCAGTGTCCAGGGGGGGAACACTGAAGCTTTCTTT
TRBV12-3/TRBV12-4,many,TRBJ2-7,TRBD1,CASSLNPTGYEQYF,TGTGCCAGCAGTTTAAATCCGACAGGGTACGAGCAGTACTTC
TRBV30,-,TRBJ2-1,-,CAWSQGSYNEQFF,TGTGCCTGGAGCCAGGGCTCCTACAATGAGCAGTTCTTC
TRBV15,many,TRBJ2-7,TRBD1,CATSRELSTGGSYEQYF,TGTGCCACCAGCAGAGAACTCTCGACAGGGGGCTCCTACGAGCAGTACTTC
TRBV10-3,-,TRBJ2-2,TRBD2,CAISEPAGLAVNTGELFF,TGTGCCATCAGTGAGCCCGCGGGACTAGCGGTAAACACCGGGGAGCTGTTTTTT
TRBV20-1,few,TRBJ2-7,TRBD1,CSAQTGSYEQYF,TGCAGTGCCCAGACAGGGTCCTACGAGCAGTACTTC
TRBV24-1,few,TRBJ2-2,TRBD2,CATSDPAGRAGELFF,TGTGCCACCAGTGATCCGGCAGGGAGGGCCGGGGAGCTGTTTTTT
TRBV20-1,few,TRBJ1-1,TRBD1,CSASAQGTVNTEAFF,TGCAGTGCTAGTGCCCAGGGGACAGTGAACACTGAAGCTTTCTTT
TRBV15,many,TRBJ2-7,-,CATSSRDGTYEQYF,TGTGCCACCAGCAGCCGGGACGGGACCTACGAGCAGTACTTC
TRBV2,few,TRBJ1-4,-,CASSEAGRPTNEKLFF,TGTGCCAGCAGTGAAGCAGGGAGGCCAACTAATGAAAAACTGTTTTTT
TRBV7-9,-,TRBJ2-7,-,CASSYGVGPIEWQYF,TGTGCCAGCAGCTATGGGGTTGGACCGATCGAGTGGCAGTACTTC